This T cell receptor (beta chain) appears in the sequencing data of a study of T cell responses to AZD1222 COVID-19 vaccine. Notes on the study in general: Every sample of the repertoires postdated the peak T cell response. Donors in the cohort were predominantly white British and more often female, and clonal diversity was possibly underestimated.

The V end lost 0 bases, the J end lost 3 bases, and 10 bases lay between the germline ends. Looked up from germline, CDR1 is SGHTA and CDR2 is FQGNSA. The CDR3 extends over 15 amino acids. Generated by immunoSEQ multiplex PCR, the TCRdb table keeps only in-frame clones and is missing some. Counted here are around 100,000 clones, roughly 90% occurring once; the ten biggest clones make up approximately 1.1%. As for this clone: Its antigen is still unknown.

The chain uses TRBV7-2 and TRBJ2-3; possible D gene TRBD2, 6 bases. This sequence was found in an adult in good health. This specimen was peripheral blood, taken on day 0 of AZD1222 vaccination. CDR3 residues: CASSLAGLPTDTQYF. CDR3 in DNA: TGTGCCAGCAGCTTAGCGGGACTCCCTACAGATACGCAGTATTTT.